The present T cell receptor (beta chain) was sequenced within a study of beta chain features in type 1 diabetes. Findings and caveats of the study: In cDNA sequencing, cells with high TCR expression could be over-represented. The similarity of naive, central memory and Treg TCRB repertoires appeared greater among patients than among healthy donors. Reduced insertions and increased deletions marked VDJ junctions in type 1 diabetes patients.

Reverse transcription of all isolated RNA meant that expressed TCRB transcripts were sequenced. Produced via immunoSEQ multiplex PCR; TCRdb's table is partial and in-frame only. The profile covers 150,000 to 200,000 clones, with roughly 9% appearing a single time and 2% to 3% taken by the ten largest. In regard to this clone: Its antigen is as yet unknown.

The germline CDR1 and CDR2 sequences are GTSNPN and SVGIG (reference sequence). CDR3 length: 11 residues. V lost 5 bases to trimming and J lost 9 bases; unmatched junction nucleotides: 2. In all sorted populations, purity surpassed 95%. Sequencing was carried out using central memory CD4+ T cells from blood. V usage is TRBV30 and J usage is TRBJ2-1, with 9 nucleotides matching TRBD2. The source is a young woman in good health. The CDR3 coding sequence is TGTGCCTGGCGTAGCGGGAGTGAGCAGTTCTTC. Protein product: CAWRSGSEQFF.